This TCR beta chain was sequenced for a study of beta chain features in type 1 diabetes listed by TCRdb under 2018. Background on the whole study: Mean age, gender distribution, total cell number and subset yield did not differ between patients and healthy donors. A total of 107,917,701 sorted cells were examined across all samples, and the number of cells per subset was strongly correlated with RNA yield. The study compared the TCRB repertoires of sorted circulating CD4+ T cell subsets in recently diagnosed type 1 diabetes patients with those in matched healthy donors. Regulatory and stem cell-like memory subsets were isolated from only 8 patients and about 8 healthy donors, whereas naive and central memory subsets came from all 30 or so donors. Overall results and qualifications from the work: Because cDNA rather than genomic DNA was sequenced, highly expressing activated cells could have been over-represented, although no difference in activation and CD3 levels was found between groups. Patients with type 1 diabetes made fewer insertions and deleted more nucleotides at VDJ recombination sites, implying thymic rearrangement abnormalities. Because the HLA sub-analyses included only small numbers of individuals, any influence of HLA type on TCRB rearrangement was left unresolved. PCR may preferentially amplify shorter templates, but because patient and control samples were amplified and corrected together, any resulting skew would affect both groups equally. The naive, central memory and regulatory TCRB repertoires appeared to resemble one another more closely among patients than among healthy donors. In all four CD4+ subsets, TCRB CDR3 length was moderately but significantly shorter in type 1 diabetes patients.

The cysteine opens and the phenylalanine closes a CDR3 of 18 amino acids. This entry keeps only the CDR3 DNA: 54 bases, framed from base 1. Based on the germline V gene, the CDR1 and CDR2 sequences are SGHRS and YFSETQ. Trimming removed 5 bases from V and 0 bases from J; the gene matches leave 8 bases unexplained. The entire isolated RNA was reverse transcribed using the High Capacity cDNA Reverse Transcription Kit, and thus expressed TCRB transcripts were sequenced. Deep immunoSEQ sequencing was performed on naive, central memory and regulatory T cell samples, with an average of roughly 3.6 million total reads per sample. Sorted cells were lysed in RLT buffer and RNA was extracted with DNase-treated RNeasy Micro or Mini kits, depending on cell number. Each cell subset was processed separately to prevent cross-contamination, with patient and healthy donor samples processed together. The immunoSEQ multiplex PCR was used to amplify TCRB sequences from cDNA, generating 87-bp fragments that spanned the CDR3 region. The amplicons were sequenced using the Illumina HiSeq platform. The original methods were these. PCR bias was corrected computationally using synthetic template baselines, and reads within Hamming distance 2 were collapsed, with unmergeable singletons discarded. Reads were aligned against IMGT so that V, D and J genes, CDR3 length and insertions or deletions at six rearrangement sites could be assigned. Within each subset, clonotype counts were normalized to sorted cell number, and only after that were true diversity and Gini coefficients computed with the tcR R package. The overlap coefficient, calculated on TCRB nucleotide sequences, was used to quantify repertoire sharing. Out-of-frame TCRB sequences from naive cells were analyzed as a proxy for the pre-selection repertoire. TCRdb re-hosts the immuneACCESS table, in-frame sequences only. Its copies lack some clones; in the studies checked, an unresolved V gene accounts for under half of them, and the cause for the rest is not known. V and J calls plus clone size are reproduced from that table; the DNA served to infer D and trimming. Here the sample has nearly 250,000 clones; under 70% occur a single time. The leading ten clones occupy approximately 0.05% of the sample.

Each donor gave one peripheral blood draw, averaging approximately 110 mL, which was collected into heparinised tubes. Using a panel that included CD45RO, CCR7, CD25, CD127, CD95 and CD27, naive, central memory, regulatory and stem cell-like memory CD4+ T cells were sorted on a BD FACSAria II. A purity above 95% was achieved for all sorted populations. PBMCs were isolated immediately by Lymphoprep density gradient centrifugation and stained directly without culture. Samples were stained and sorted in pairs, with one healthy donor and one patient per experiment, so that batch effects were minimized. Points on this clone: Its antigen is not yet known. No quality values exist for individual bases; no much larger clone is one base distant.

The chain employs TRBV5-1 and TRBJ2-5; 15 middle bases align to TRBD2. The sequenced sample was naive CD4+ T cells from blood. What the cell subset or site label conveys for this sample: true naive CD4+ T cells. This clonotype was obtained from a young man in good health. The CDR3 reads CASRTGTSGRINQETQYF. The sequenced DNA is TGCGCCAGCAGAACCGGGACTAGCGGGAGGATAAACCAAGAGACCCAGTACTTC.